The present entry profiles one TCR beta chain with its context. What this receptor recognizes is not known. No quality values exist for individual bases; no much larger clone is one base distant. The sample belongs to a study of blood T cell repertoires in COVID-19 (dated by TCRdb to between 2020 and 2021). For the wider study: The collaborator samples originated in the United States, Italy and Spain and spanned the acute and convalescent phases of COVID-19. The material from the prospective study consisted of cDNA or gDNA derived from T cells, B-cell-depleted T cells, or PBMCs. Deeply sampled blood TCRbeta repertoires from subjects exposed to, actively infected with, or recovered from COVID-19 were included in the dataset. The repertoires were released in a freely available public database meant as a resource for research on the immune response to SARS-CoV-2. Samples were obtained from the ongoing ImmuneRACE study (first 160 participants) and from 1,254 subjects provided by 6 global collaborators. The sample metadata nearly always contained a de-identified subject ID, COVID-19 status, age in years and sex. HLA class I and class II types, where available, came from metadata supplied by the sample provider rather than from assay-based typing. Overall study outcomes, separate from this receptor: Clinical and demographic metadata were provided uncurated, with the amount varying by source and participant.

TCRbeta CDR3 regions were amplified from genomic DNA by means of the immunoSEQ Assay, a bias-controlled multiplex PCR. The authors' analysis ran thus. The number of nucleated cells in each sample was estimated by amplification of reference gene primers within the assay. To quantify the absolute abundance of each unique TCRbeta CDR3 rearrangement, sequence reads were collapsed and filtered. For each sample, productive Simpson clonality was calculated as the square root of Simpson's diversity index across productive rearrangements. In its TCRdb copy, this immuneACCESS table keeps in-frame sequences only and misses some clones. Where compared with another copy, unresolved V genes explain less than half of these, and the others have no known cause. V and J calls and clone size come straight from that table; D and trimming were deduced from the DNA. The sample table holds about 53,000 clones, of which approximately 82% were seen once. The ten largest clones take up about 14% of the sample.

CDR1 and CDR2 (SGHDT, YYEEEE) derive from the germline V gene. The V and J ends are trimmed by 3 bases and 3 bases, leaving 16 bases between them. Including the terminal cysteine and phenylalanine, the CDR3 comprises 15 residues. The entry retains the CDR3 DNA only, 45 bases that are in frame from base 1. Each collaborating institution followed its own protocols to collect whole blood in K2EDTA tubes. For TCRbeta analysis, collaborators shipped samples in one of three forms: frozen whole blood, isolated PBMCs, or DNA extracted from either of those sample types. The source is a human donor in a cohort sampled during active COVID-19. The V and J segments used are TRBV5-6 and TRBJ2-7, with TRBD1 tentatively as D gene (6 bases match). The sample was peripheral blood. The CDR3 protein is CASSSLGTTSYEQYF. Here is the DNA: TGTGCCAGCAGCTCCCTCGGGACAACCAGCTACGAGCAGTACTTC.